Included here is one T cell receptor beta chain sequence, with context. There is no known antigen for this receptor. Per-base qualities were not stored, and no clone one base away is much larger. This specimen comes from a study of T cells in localized non-small cell lung cancer (dated by TCRdb to the early 2020s). With regard to the full study: Comparing tumors with uninvolved tumor-adjacent lungs, the study looked at the T cell repertoires of a few hundred patients with early-stage NSCLC. All 230 or so NSCLC patients in the cohort were treatment-naive and had localized lung tumors that were resected. The mean age of the NSCLC patients was just over 65 years, with fewer than 150 men and 100 to 110 women.

The immunoSEQ Assay was used to sequence TCR beta CDR3 regions from DNA. In the paper's pipeline: T cell density was computed as TCR beta template counts normalized to usable DNA estimated by amplifying housekeeping genes. Using the preseqR package, richness was estimated by extrapolating to 120,000 templates for tissue samples and 400,000 templates for PBMC samples. Clonality was defined as one minus Pielou's evenness. Tissue-enriched TCRs were identified by differential abundance testing using productive amino-acid clonotypes, minimum total count 5 and alpha 0.1. Repertoire overlap between compartments was quantified with the Jaccard Index and Morisita Overlap Index. TCR beta CDR3s were clustered by GLIPH together with public tetramer-defined viral CDR3s, and at least three viral sequences plus V-gene enrichment were required for viral motifs. TCRdb retrieved this table from immuneACCESS and kept in-frame rearrangements only. Not all clones are present; in checked studies, unresolved V genes account for under half, and no reason is known for the remainder. V and J calls and clone size are those listed in that table; D and trimming were worked out from the DNA. For this sample the table gives 4,000 to 5,500 clones, of which 25% to 40% were detected only once. The ten largest clones represent 10% to 15% of the sample.

Overall results and qualifications from the work: Uninvolved tumor-adjacent lung showed the highest T cell clonality, higher than tumor, which suggests more focused antigenic responses in the uninvolved tumor-adjacent lung. A median of about 55 of the top 100 tumor clones were detected in paired uninvolved adjacent lung, and 25 to 35 of these tumor clones were also found among the top 100 clones of the paired uninvolved adjacent lung. Higher blood T cell density associated with longer overall survival, while higher adjacent-lung clonality associated with shorter survival. Because multi-region sequencing of the tumors was not done, intratumor heterogeneity could not be ruled out. Because the study design was exploratory, TCR variables were selected using unadjusted p-values without false-discovery rate correction.

Including the terminal cysteine and phenylalanine, the CDR3 comprises 15 residues. The CDR3 DNA has 45 bases and is translated from base 1. CDR1 MNHNS and CDR2 SASEGT are derived from the germline V gene. V was cut back by 1 base and J by 0 bases, leaving a gap of 7 bases between them. At diagnosis, peripheral blood, uninvolved tumor-adjacent lung and tumor were collected and stored as a combination of fresh-frozen and FFPE material. The V and J genes are TRBV6-1 and TRBJ1-5; no D gene can be assigned with confidence. The source was lung tumor tissue, collected before any cancer treatment. The receptor comes from a male donor at least 60 years old with stage III lung adenocarcinoma. The CDR3 region: CASSEGGYSNQPQHF. Read as DNA, the sequence is TGTGCCAGCAGTGAAGGAGGCTATAGCAATCAGCCCCAGCATTTT.